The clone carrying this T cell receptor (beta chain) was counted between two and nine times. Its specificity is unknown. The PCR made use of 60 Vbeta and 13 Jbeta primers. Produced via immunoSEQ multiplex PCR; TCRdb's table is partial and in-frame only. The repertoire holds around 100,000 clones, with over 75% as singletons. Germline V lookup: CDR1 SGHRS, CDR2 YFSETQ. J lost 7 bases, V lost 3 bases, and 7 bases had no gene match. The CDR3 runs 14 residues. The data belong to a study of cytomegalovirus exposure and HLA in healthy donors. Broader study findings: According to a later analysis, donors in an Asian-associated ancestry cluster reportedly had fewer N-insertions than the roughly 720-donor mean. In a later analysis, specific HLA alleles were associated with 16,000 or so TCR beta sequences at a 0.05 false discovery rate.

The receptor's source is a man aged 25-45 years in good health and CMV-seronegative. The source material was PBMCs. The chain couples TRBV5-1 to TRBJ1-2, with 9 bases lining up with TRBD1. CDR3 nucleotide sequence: TGCGCCAGCAGCTCAAAACAGGGGGCTAGTGGCTACACCTTC. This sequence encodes CASSSKQGASGYTF.